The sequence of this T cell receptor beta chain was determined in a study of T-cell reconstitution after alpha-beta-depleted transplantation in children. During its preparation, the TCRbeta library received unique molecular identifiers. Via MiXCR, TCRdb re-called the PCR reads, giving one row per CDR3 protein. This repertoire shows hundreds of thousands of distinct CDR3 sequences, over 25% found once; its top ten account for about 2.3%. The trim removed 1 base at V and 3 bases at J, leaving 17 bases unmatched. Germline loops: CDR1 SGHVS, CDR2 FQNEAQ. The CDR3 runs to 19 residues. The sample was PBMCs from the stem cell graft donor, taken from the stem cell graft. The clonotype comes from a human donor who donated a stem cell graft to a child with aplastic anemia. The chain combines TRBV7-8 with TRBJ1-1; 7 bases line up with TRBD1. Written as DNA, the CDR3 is TGTGCCAGCAGCTTAGGGGGCAGGGGGGCTAATTTGGTTGACACTGAAGCTTTCTTT. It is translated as CASSLGGRGANLVDTEAFF. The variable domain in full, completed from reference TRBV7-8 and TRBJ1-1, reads GAGVSQSPRYKVAKRGQDVALRCDPISGHVSLFWYQQALGQGPEFLTYFQNEAQLDKSGLPSDRFFAERPEGSVSTLKIQRTQQEDSAVYLCASSLGGRGANLVDTEAFFGQGTRLTVV.